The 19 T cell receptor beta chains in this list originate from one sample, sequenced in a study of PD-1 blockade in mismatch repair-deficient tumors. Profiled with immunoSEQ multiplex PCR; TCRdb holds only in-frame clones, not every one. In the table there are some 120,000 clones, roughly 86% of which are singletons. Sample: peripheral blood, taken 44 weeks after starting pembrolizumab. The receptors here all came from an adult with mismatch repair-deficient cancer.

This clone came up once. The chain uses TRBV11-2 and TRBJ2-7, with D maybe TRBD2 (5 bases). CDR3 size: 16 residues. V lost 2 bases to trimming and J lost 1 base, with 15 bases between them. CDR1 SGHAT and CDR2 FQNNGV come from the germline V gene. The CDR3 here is CASSLRALEVSYEQYF. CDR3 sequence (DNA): TGTGCCAGCAGCTTACGGGCCCTGGAGGTATCCTACGAGCAGTACTTC.

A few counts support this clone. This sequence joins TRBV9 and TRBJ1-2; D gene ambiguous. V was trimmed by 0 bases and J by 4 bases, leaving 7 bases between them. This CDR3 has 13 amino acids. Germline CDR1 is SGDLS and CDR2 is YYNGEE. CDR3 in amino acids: CASSVGKAYGYTF. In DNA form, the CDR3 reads TGTGCCAGCAGCGTAGGAAAGGCCTATGGCTACACCTTC.

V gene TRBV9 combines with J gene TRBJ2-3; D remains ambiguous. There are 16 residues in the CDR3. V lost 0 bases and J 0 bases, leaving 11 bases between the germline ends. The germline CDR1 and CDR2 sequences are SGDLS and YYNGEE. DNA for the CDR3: TGTGCCAGCAGCGTAGAAGGACGGCATAGCACAGATACGCAGTATTTT. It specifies CASSVEGRHSTDTQYF.

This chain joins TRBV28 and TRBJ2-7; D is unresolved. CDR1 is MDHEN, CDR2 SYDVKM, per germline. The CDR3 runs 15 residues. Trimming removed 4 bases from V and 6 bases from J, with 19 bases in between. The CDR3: CASSYEAYDMAEQYF. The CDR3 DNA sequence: TGTGCCAGCAGTTACGAGGCCTATGACATGGCCGAGCAGTACTTC.

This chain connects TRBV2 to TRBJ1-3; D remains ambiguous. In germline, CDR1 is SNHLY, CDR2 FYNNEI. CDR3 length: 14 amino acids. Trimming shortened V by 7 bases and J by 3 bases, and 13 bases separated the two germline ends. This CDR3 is CASKLTFYGNTIYF. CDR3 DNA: TGTGCCAGCAAGCTAACCTTTTATGGAAACACCATATATTTT.

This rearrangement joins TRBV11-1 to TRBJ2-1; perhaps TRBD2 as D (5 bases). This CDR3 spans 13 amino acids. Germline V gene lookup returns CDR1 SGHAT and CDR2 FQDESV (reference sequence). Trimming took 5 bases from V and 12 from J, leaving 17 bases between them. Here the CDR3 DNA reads TGTGCCAGCAGCCAGGACTCAATTCGGGGGCAGTTCTTC. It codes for CASSQDSIRGQFF.

The CDR3 protein is CASSQERGVTYEQYF. The CDR3 DNA reads as TGCGCCAGCAGCCAAGAAAGAGGAGTGACCTACGAGCAGTACTTC. The chain employs TRBV4-3 and TRBJ2-7; D is uncertain. The CDR3 has 15 residues. Trimming pared 0 bases from V and 2 bases from J, leaving 11 bases between. Germline-derived CDR1 and CDR2 are LGHNA and YSLEER.

The CDR3 protein is CASSQFSGSSTDTQYF. DNA for the CDR3: TGTGCCAGCAGTCAATTTAGCGGGTCGAGCACAGATACGCAGTATTTT. The gene calls are TRBV5-4 and TRBJ2-3; 7 bases line up with TRBD2. Germline CDR1 is SGHNT and CDR2 is YYREEE (reference sequence). CDR3 length: 16 residues. V was clipped by 5 bases and J by 0 bases; unmatched bases: 9.

The CDR3 DNA reads as TGTGCCAGCAGCTCAATAGCGGGAGATTTCCCCTACGAGCAGTACTTC. Translation: CASSSIAGDFPYEQYF. The rearrangement links TRBV7-9 to TRBJ2-7; TRBD2 agrees at 9 bases. Per germline, CDR1 SEHNR and CDR2 FQNEAQ (reference sequence). The CDR3 covers 16 residues. With 4 bases clipped from V and 2 bases from J, the junction kept 9 bases outside the gene matches.

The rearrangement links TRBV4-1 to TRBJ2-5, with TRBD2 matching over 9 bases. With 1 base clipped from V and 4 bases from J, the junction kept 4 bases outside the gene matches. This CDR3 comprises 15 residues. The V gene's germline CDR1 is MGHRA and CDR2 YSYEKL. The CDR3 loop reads CASSQGSGRGETQYF. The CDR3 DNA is TGCGCCAGCAGCCAAGGTAGCGGGAGAGGAGAGACCCAGTACTTC.

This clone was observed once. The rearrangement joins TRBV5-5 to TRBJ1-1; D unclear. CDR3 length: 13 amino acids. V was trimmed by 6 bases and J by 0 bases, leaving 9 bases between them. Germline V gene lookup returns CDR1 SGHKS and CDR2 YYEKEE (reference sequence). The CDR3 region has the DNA TGTGCCAGCATCCGGCAGATGAACACTGAAGCTTTCTTT. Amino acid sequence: CASIRQMNTEAFF.

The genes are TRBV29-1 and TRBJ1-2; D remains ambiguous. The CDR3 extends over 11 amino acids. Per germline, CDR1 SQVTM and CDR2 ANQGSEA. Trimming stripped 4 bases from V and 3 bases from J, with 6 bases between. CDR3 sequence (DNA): TGCAGCGTTGTCGAGGACTATGGCTACACCTTC. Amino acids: CSVVEDYGYTF. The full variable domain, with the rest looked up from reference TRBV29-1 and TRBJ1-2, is SAVISQKPSRDICQRGTSLTIQCQVDSQVTMMFWYRQQPGQSLTLIATANQGSEATYESGFVIDKFPISRPNLTFSTLTVSNMSPEDSSIYLCSVVEDYGYTFGSGTRLTVV.

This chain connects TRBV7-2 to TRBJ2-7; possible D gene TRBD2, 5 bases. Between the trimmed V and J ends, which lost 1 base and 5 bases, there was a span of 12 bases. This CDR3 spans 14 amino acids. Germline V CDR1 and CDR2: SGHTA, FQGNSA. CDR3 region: CASSLGRRSDEQYF. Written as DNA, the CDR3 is TGTGCCAGCAGCTTAGGGCGGAGGTCCGACGAGCAGTACTTC.

The CDR3 DNA sequence: TGTGCCAGCGTCGAAAGGGAGGTCCTCAGCTCCTACGAGCAGTACTTC. Translation gives CASVEREVLSSYEQYF. The rearrangement links TRBV6-6 to TRBJ2-7; TRBD2 might be the D (6 bases). Between the trimmed V and J ends, which lost 8 bases and 0 bases, there was a span of 20 bases. Germline V CDR1 and CDR2: MNHNY, SVGAGI (reference sequence). This CDR3 contains 16 residues.

The CDR3 DNA follows: TGCGCCAGCAGCCTGAGGGGGACAGGGCGCAAGAATCGCTACGAGCAGTACTTC. It is translated as CASSLRGTGRKNRYEQYF. The chain employs TRBV5-1 and TRBJ2-7; TRBD1 matches 9 bases. J was trimmed by 3 bases and V by 4 bases; bases with no gene match: 17. CDR3 length equals 18 residues. CDR1 is SGHRS, CDR2 YFSETQ, per germline. Supplemented by reference TRBV5-1 and TRBJ2-7, the full variable domain reads KAGVTQTPRYLIKTRGQQVTLSCSPISGHRSVSWYQQTPGQGLQFLFEYFSETQRNKGNFPGRFSGRQFSNSRSEMNVSTLELGDSALYLCASSLRGTGRKNRYEQYFGPGTRLTVT.

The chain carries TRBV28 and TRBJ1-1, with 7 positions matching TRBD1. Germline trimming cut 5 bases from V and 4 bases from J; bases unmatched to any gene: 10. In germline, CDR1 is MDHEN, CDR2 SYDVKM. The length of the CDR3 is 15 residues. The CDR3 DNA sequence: TGTGCCAGCAGTCCCTACGGGGAGGGGGCCACTGAAGCTTTCTTT. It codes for CASSPYGEGATEAFF.

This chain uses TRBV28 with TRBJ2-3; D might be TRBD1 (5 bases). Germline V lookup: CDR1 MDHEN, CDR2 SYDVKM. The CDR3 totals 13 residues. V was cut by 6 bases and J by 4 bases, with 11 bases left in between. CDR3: CASSPDSPDTQYF. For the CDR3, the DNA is TGTGCCAGCAGCCCCGACAGCCCAGATACGCAGTATTTT.

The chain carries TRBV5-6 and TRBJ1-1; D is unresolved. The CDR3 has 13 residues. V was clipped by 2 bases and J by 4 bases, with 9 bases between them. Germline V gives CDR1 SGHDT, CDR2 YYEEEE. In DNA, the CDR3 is TGTGCCAGCAGCTTTTCGGTGGGCACTGAAGCTTTCTTT. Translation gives CASSFSVGTEAFF.

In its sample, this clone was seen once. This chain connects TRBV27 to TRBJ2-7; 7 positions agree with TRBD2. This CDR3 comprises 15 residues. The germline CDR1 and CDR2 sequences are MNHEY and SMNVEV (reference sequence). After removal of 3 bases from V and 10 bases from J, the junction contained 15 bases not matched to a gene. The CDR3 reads CASSFSTTTTSEQYF. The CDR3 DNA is TGTGCCAGCAGTTTCTCCACTACTACTACTAGCGAACAGTACTTC.